The next 31 T cell receptor beta chains were all read from a single sample in a study of shared clonotypes between healthy human individuals. Only in-frame clones appear in the TCRdb table, and some are missing; sequencing was by immunoSEQ multiplex PCR. In the table there are hundreds of thousands of clones, approximately 96% of which are singletons. CD45RO negativity and positive selection for CCR7 defined naive CD8 cells, a population that excluded terminally differentiated effector memory CD45RA+ cells. Source material: naive CD8+ T cells sorted from blood. The source is a woman aged 25 to 45 in good health.

V is TRBV6-5 and J is TRBJ2-1, with 7 bases lining up with TRBD2. CDR1 and CDR2 (germline): MNHEY, SVGAGI. CDR3 size: 13 residues. With V trimmed by 6 bases and J by 8 bases, 7 bases remained unmatched. The CDR3 spells CASSPGGTYEQFF. CDR3 DNA: TGTGCCAGCAGCCCGGGGGGAACTTATGAGCAGTTCTTC.

J is TRBJ1-5 and V is TRBV2; 10 bases are a match to TRBD1. The germline CDR1 and CDR2 sequences are SNHLY and FYNNEI. V dropped 6 bases and J dropped 5; count of bases not matched to a gene: 4. This CDR3 has 14 residues. CDR3 in amino acids: CASRLDRGHQPQHF. The CDR3 bases are TGTGCCAGCAGGCTCGACAGGGGGCATCAGCCCCAGCATTTT.

The genes are TRBV7-9 and TRBJ2-7; 8 bases line up with TRBD2. CDR1 is SEHNR and CDR2 is FQNEAQ in the germline V gene (reference sequence). J lost 2 bases, V lost 2 bases, and 14 bases had no gene match. CDR3 size: 18 residues. In nucleotides, the CDR3 is TGTGCCAGCAGCTTACCTAGGGCGGGGATTAGCGGGACCTACGAGCAGTACTTC. Protein: CASSLPRAGISGTYEQYF. Filled out from reference TRBV7-9 and TRBJ2-7, the complete variable domain reads DTGVSQNPRHKITKRGQNVTFRCDPISEHNRLYWYRQTLGQGPEFLTYFQNEAQLEKSRLLSDRFSAERPKGSFSTLEIQRTEQGDSAMYLCASSLPRAGISGTYEQYFGPGTRLTVT.

V usage is TRBV19 and J usage is TRBJ2-3; tentatively, D is TRBD2 (6 bases). This CDR3 is 12 amino acids long. Germline V gives CDR1 LNHDA, CDR2 SQIVND (reference sequence). With 8 bases removed from V and 2 bases from J, the gap between germline ends came to 8 bases. The CDR3 is CASGGDTDTQYF. For the CDR3, the DNA is TGTGCCAGTGGCGGGGACACAGATACGCAGTATTTT.

The CDR3 region has the DNA TGTGCCAGCAGTGACGGTTGGGGGAATGAGCAGTTCTTC. It encodes CASSDGWGNEQFF. The J gene is TRBJ2-1, the V gene TRBV2; perhaps D is TRBD1 or TRBD2 (5 bases each). This CDR3 spans 13 amino acids. Per the germline V gene, CDR1 is SNHLY and CDR2 is FYNNEI. With 3 bases removed from V and 7 bases from J, the gap between germline ends came to 10 bases.

This sequence joins TRBV30 and TRBJ2-1; 7 bases agree with TRBD2. The CDR3 spans 15 residues. With V trimmed by 4 bases and J by 1 base, 7 bases remained unmatched. Germline V gene lookup returns CDR1 GTSNPN and CDR2 SVGIG (reference sequence). The CDR3 protein is CAWMIGGSSYNEQFF. CDR3 coding DNA: TGTGCCTGGATGATTGGCGGGAGTTCCTACAATGAGCAGTTCTTC.

This chain joins TRBV13 and TRBJ2-5; 12 nucleotides agree with TRBD2. This CDR3 is built from 16 residues. CDR1 and CDR2 from the germline V gene are PRHDT and FYEKMQ (reference sequence). Unmatched junction bases numbered 4, after V lost 4 bases and J lost 1 base. The CDR3 here is CASSSGLAGLQETQYF. CDR3 nucleotides: TGTGCCAGCAGCTCGGGACTAGCGGGTCTCCAAGAGACCCAGTACTTC. Complete variable domain (other parts from reference TRBV13 and TRBJ2-5): AAGVIQSPRHLIKEKRETATLKCYPIPRHDTVYWYQQGPGQDPQFLISFYEKMQSDKGSIPDRFSAQQFSDYHSELNMSSLELGDSALYFCASSSGLAGLQETQYFGPGTRLLVL.

V usage is TRBV5-8 and J usage is TRBJ2-5; the D gene is possibly TRBD1 (5 bases). The germline V and J ends were trimmed by 6 bases and 1 base, with 16 bases remaining between them. In germline, CDR1 is SGHTS, CDR2 YDEGEE. The CDR3 runs to 15 residues. Written as DNA, the CDR3 is TGTGCCAGCAACCCAGGACAAGCACCCCAAGAGACCCAGTACTTC. Its translation is CASNPGQAPQETQYF.

The chain recombines TRBV9 with TRBJ2-1; 7 bases are a match to TRBD2. V lost 4 bases to trimming and J lost 2 bases; unmatched junction nucleotides: 12. The CDR3 loop spans 17 amino acids. In germline, CDR1 is SGDLS, CDR2 YYNGEE. CDR3 in amino acids: CASSRDLAGRAYNEQFF. CDR3 in DNA: TGTGCCAGCAGCCGAGATTTGGCGGGGAGGGCCTACAATGAGCAGTTCTTC.

The chain employs TRBV4-1 and TRBJ2-7; D is perhaps TRBD2 (5 bases). CDR3 size: 15 residues. Trimming shortened V by 2 bases and J by 2 bases, and 13 bases separated the two germline ends. Germline values: CDR1 MGHRA, CDR2 YSYEKL. CDR3 loop: CASSQTSGRPYEQYF. Written as DNA, the CDR3 is TGCGCCAGCAGCCAAACCAGCGGCAGACCCTACGAGCAGTACTTC.

The J gene is TRBJ1-1, the V gene TRBV4-2; the match to TRBD1 covers 8 bases. Germline CDR1 is LGHNA and CDR2 is YNFKEQ. The CDR3 is made up of 17 amino acids. V dropped 0 bases and J dropped 1; count of bases not matched to a gene: 7. The CDR3 coding sequence is TGTGCCAGCAGCCAAGATTTGACAGGGGTGGCGAACACTGAAGCTTTCTTT. Translating it yields CASSQDLTGVANTEAFF.

Worth noting for this clone: Other nucleotide sequences in the sample specify the same CDR3. The J gene is TRBJ2-7, the V gene TRBV29-1, with TRBD1 identical over 7 bases. Germline CDR1 is SQVTM and CDR2 is ANQGSEA. The length of the CDR3 is 15 residues. With 0 bases clipped from V and 2 bases from J, the junction kept 7 bases outside the gene matches. The CDR3: CSVEDPGTETYEQYF. The CDR3 region has the DNA TGCAGCGTTGAAGATCCCGGGACAGAGACCTACGAGCAGTACTTC.

Here the CDR3 DNA reads TGCGCCAGCAGCCCGACCTCCCGCCCAGCGGGAGGGTTGTACCAAGAGACCCAGTACTTC. Protein: CASSPTSRPAGGLYQETQYF. The chain is built from TRBV5-1 and TRBJ2-5; 10 bases match TRBD2. This CDR3 comprises 20 residues. Germline trimming cut 4 bases from V and 0 bases from J; bases unmatched to any gene: 18. CDR1 and CDR2 from the germline V gene are SGHRS and YFSETQ. Full variable domain (outside the CDR3, taken from reference TRBV5-1 and TRBJ2-5): KAGVTQTPRYLIKTRGQQVTLSCSPISGHRSVSWYQQTPGQGLQFLFEYFSETQRNKGNFPGRFSGRQFSNSRSEMNVSTLELGDSALYLCASSPTSRPAGGLYQETQYFGPGTRLLVL.

The chain is built from TRBV10-2 and TRBJ1-1; TRBD1 might be the D (5 bases). Trimming took off 5 bases at V and 4 bases at J, with 8 bases between the two ends. Germline assignment: CDR1 WSHSY and CDR2 SAAADI. The CDR3 extends over 12 amino acids. The CDR3 DNA sequence: TGCGCCAGCAGTCCGGGGACCACTGAAGCTTTCTTT. It encodes CASSPGTTEAFF.

This clone is a singleton in its sample. The chain has TRBV27 and TRBJ2-7, with D possibly matching TRBD2 (5 bases). V lost 3 bases to trimming and J lost 5 bases, with 11 bases between them. Germline V gene data show CDR1 as MNHEY and CDR2 as SMNVEV (reference sequence). The CDR3 totals 13 residues. For the CDR3, the DNA is TGTGCCAGCAGTTTTGACGGGATGGACGAGCAGTACTTC. Its protein is CASSFDGMDEQYF.

The V and J genes are TRBV11-3 and TRBJ1-1; no clear D gene. The germline V gene has CDR1 SGHNT and CDR2 YENEEA. Trimming took 1 base from V and 9 from J, leaving 33 bases between them. The CDR3 totals 20 residues. CDR3 in amino acids: CASSLVLASSDGPLWLKAFF. For the CDR3, the DNA is TGTGCCAGCAGCTTAGTACTGGCCTCATCGGACGGGCCACTGTGGTTAAAAGCTTTCTTT.

The rearrangement links TRBV27 to TRBJ2-5, with 9 bases fitting TRBD2. The J call may be wrong; the DNA end is better matched by TRBJ2-7. From germline, CDR1 is MNHEY and CDR2 SMNVEV (reference sequence). The CDR3 sequence is 16 residues long. In DNA form, the CDR3 reads TGTGCCAGCTCCCCGGGTCTCGCGGGAGGGTCCTACGAGCAGTACTTC. As protein: CASSPGLAGGSYEQYF.

The chain uses TRBV7-8 and TRBJ1-1; D may be TRBD1 (6 bases). The CDR3 length is 15 residues. Germline CDR1 SGHVS, CDR2 FQNEAQ. V lost 0 bases and J lost 4, with 12 bases in between. The CDR3 region has the DNA TGTGCCAGCAGCTTAGCTTTCAGGGGAGCCACTGAAGCTTTCTTT. As protein: CASSLAFRGATEAFF.

The rearrangement uses TRBV2 and TRBJ2-3; D uncertain. This CDR3 region has 11 residues. In germline, CDR1 is SNHLY, CDR2 FYNNEI. V was clipped by 7 bases and J by 7 bases, with 9 bases between them. The CDR3 DNA is TGTGCCAGCAACTCACCTTATACGCAGTATTTT. Translation gives CASNSPYTQYF.

The chain carries TRBV18 and TRBJ2-1; 8 bases are shared with TRBD1. The CDR3 contains 15 residues. With V trimmed by 6 bases and J by 0 bases, 4 bases remained unmatched. CDR1 KGHSH and CDR2 LQKENI come from the germline V gene. For the CDR3, the DNA is TGTGCCAGCTCGACAGGGGAAGTCTCCTACAATGAGCAGTTCTTC. Protein product: CASSTGEVSYNEQFF.

The genes are TRBV9 and TRBJ1-2; 8 bases fit TRBD1. The ends lost 0 bases at V and 4 bases at J; junction bases unmatched: 5. The germline V gene has CDR1 SGDLS and CDR2 YYNGEE. This CDR3 spans 15 amino acids. The CDR3 coding sequence is TGTGCCAGCAGCGTAGGGTCAGGGGGCGCCTATGGCTACACCTTC. Translation gives CASSVGSGGAYGYTF.

This chain connects TRBV2 to TRBJ2-3; TRBD1 aligns across 7 bases. Trimming cost V 4 bases and J 2 bases; bases outside gene matches: 6. Germline CDR1 is SNHLY and CDR2 is FYNNEI. The CDR3 is 15 residues long. In nucleotides, the CDR3 is TGTGCCAGCAGTGTGATGACAGGGAACACAGATACGCAGTATTTT. Translated: CASSVMTGNTDTQYF.

This chain uses TRBV7-8 with TRBJ1-5, with 8 bases identical to TRBD1. CDR3 length: 16 amino acids. From germline, CDR1 is SGHVS and CDR2 FQNEAQ. Losses at the gene ends were 5 bases for V and 0 bases for J; bases not matched to a gene: 6. Here the CDR3 reads CASSAGGKHSNQPQHF. The DNA of the CDR3 is TGTGCCAGCAGCGCAGGGGGCAAACATAGCAATCAGCCCCAGCATTTT.

V usage is TRBV11-1 and J usage is TRBJ2-7; TRBD1 matches 7 bases. Germline trimming cut 2 bases from V and 3 bases from J; bases unmatched to any gene: 10. The CDR3 runs to 16 residues. Germline CDR1 SGHAT, CDR2 FQDESV (reference sequence). This CDR3 reads CASSLPRVTGYYEQYF. The CDR3 region has the DNA TGTGCCAGCAGCTTACCCCGAGTGACAGGGTACTACGAGCAGTACTTC.

This clone was recorded only once. The rearrangement links TRBV5-6 to TRBJ2-3; D is uncertain. V shed 1 base and J shed 1 base, with 10 bases lying between them. The germline V gene has CDR1 SGHDT and CDR2 YYEEEE. The CDR3 extends over 15 amino acids. The DNA for the CDR3 is TGTGCCAGCAGCTTGCCTAGAAGGGGCACAGATACGCAGTATTTT. Protein product: CASSLPRRGTDTQYF.

This chain connects TRBV5-1 to TRBJ1-5; no clear D. The V end was cut by 0 bases, the J end by 4 bases, with 11 bases between. The CDR3 extends over 15 amino acids. Germline V lookup: CDR1 SGHRS, CDR2 YFSETQ. CDR3 bases: TGCGCCAGCAGCTTGGCCGGTGACATTAATCAGCCCCAGCATTTT. It codes for CASSLAGDINQPQHF.

This CDR3 reads CATSRERGAVGTDTQYF. CDR3 sequence (DNA): TGTGCCACCAGCAGAGAGAGAGGGGCGGTTGGAACAGATACGCAGTATTTT. The genes are TRBV15 and TRBJ2-3; the D call may be TRBD1 or TRBD2 (5 bases each). V lost 0 bases, J lost 3 bases, and 16 bases lay in between. This CDR3 comprises 17 residues. Germline lookup yields CDR1 LNHNV and CDR2 YYDKDF (reference sequence).

The chain employs TRBV27 and TRBJ2-7; possibly TRBD2 for D (6 bases). The CDR3 extends over 13 amino acids. Germline CDR1 is MNHEY and CDR2 is SMNVEV (reference sequence). The V end lost 6 bases, the J end lost 4 bases, and 13 bases lay between the germline ends. The CDR3: CASRAGFLYEQYF. The CDR3 DNA is TGTGCCAGCAGGGCGGGGTTTTTGTACGAGCAGTACTTC.

The chain uses TRBV19 and TRBJ2-7, with D hard to call. Germline V gene sequence: CDR1 LNHDA, CDR2 SQIVND (reference sequence). This CDR3 spans 14 amino acids. The V gene lost 3 bases and the J gene lost 4 bases, with 13 bases spanning the gap. The CDR3 DNA reads TGTGCCAGTAGTATGGGTGAGCGCCCTTACGAGCAGTACTTC. Protein product: CASSMGERPYEQYF.

CDR3 bases: TGTGCCAGCAGCTTAGGGTGGGGCGGGAGCACAGATACGCAGTATTTT. As protein: CASSLGWGGSTDTQYF. The J gene is TRBJ2-3, the V gene TRBV7-8; D is possibly TRBD1 or TRBD2 (5 bases each). This CDR3 has 16 amino acids. Trimming left V 1 base short and J 0 bases short, with 11 bases between. From germline, CDR1 is SGHVS and CDR2 FQNEAQ.

This rearrangement joins TRBV27 to TRBJ2-4; D is ambiguous. The CDR3 is 14 amino acids. V lost 0 bases to trimming and J lost 5 bases, with 8 bases between them. Germline V gene sequence: CDR1 MNHEY, CDR2 SMNVEV (reference sequence). CDR3 nucleotide sequence: TGTGCCAGCAGTTTATCGGTGGCGGAAAACATTCAGTACTTC. Its protein product is CASSLSVAENIQYF.